This passage covers 32 T cell receptor beta chains from one sample sequenced in a study of T cells in Graves' hyperthyroidism and ophthalmopathy. The source material, RNA transcripts, was used to amplify TCR beta CDR3 regions. The HTBI primer set drove a first-round RT-PCR of the TCR CDR3. One entry per CDR3 protein results from TCRdb running MiXCR on the multiplex PCR reads. In the table there are around 660,000 distinct CDR3 sequences, roughly 45% of which are singletons. The specimen sequenced was peripheral blood or thyroid tissue (not recorded which). The receptors stem from an adult man with Graves' disease, either hyperthyroidism or ophthalmopathy (not recorded which).

The gene calls are TRBV24-1 and TRBJ2-2, with D hard to call. This CDR3 contains 15 residues. Trimming took 5 bases from V and 5 from J, leaving 14 bases between them. Germline CDR1 and CDR2: KGHDR and SFDVKD. The CDR3 spells CATSAMGIRTGELFF. The CDR3 DNA is TGTGCCACCAGTGCTATGGGGATAAGGACCGGGGAGCTGTTTTTT.

This chain uses TRBV10-3 with TRBJ1-2, with TRBD1 matching 9 bases. Germline values: CDR1 ENHRY, CDR2 SYGVKD. V was clipped by 6 bases and J by 2 bases; unmatched bases: 13. The CDR3 is made up of 17 amino acids. CDR3 in amino acids: CAISSDRGTGINYGYTF. The CDR3 nucleotides are TGTGCCATCAGCAGCGACAGGGGGACAGGAATAAACTATGGCTACACCTTC.

This chain uses TRBV7-9 with TRBJ2-5; the match to TRBD2 covers 10 bases. This CDR3 spans 15 amino acids. CDR1 is SEHNR and CDR2 is FQNEAQ in the germline V gene (reference sequence). J was trimmed by 14 bases and V by 5 bases; bases with no gene match: 17. The CDR3 DNA is TGTGCCAGCAGCCGCAAGACTAGCGGGCCTATCCCCGAATACTTC. Translating it yields CASSRKTSGPIPEYF. Complete variable domain (other parts from reference TRBV7-9 and TRBJ2-5): DTGVSQNPRHKITKRGQNVTFRCDPISEHNRLYWYRQTLGQGPEFLTYFQNEAQLEKSRLLSDRFSAERPKGSFSTLEIQRTEQGDSAMYLCASSRKTSGPIPEYFGPGTRLLVL.

The gene calls are TRBV29-1 and TRBJ1-3; unclear D gene. Per germline, CDR1 SQVTM and CDR2 ANQGSEA. The CDR3 length is 14 residues. The V and J ends lost 8 bases and 0 bases respectively, with 14 bases between them. DNA for the CDR3: TGCAGCTTAGCGCGGACGCCCTCTGGAAACACCATATATTTT. Amino acids: CSLARTPSGNTIYF.

The chain recombines TRBV3-1 with TRBJ2-2, with D perhaps TRBD1 (6 bases). Trimming cost V 5 bases and J 1 base, with 14 bases left between them. Per the germline V gene, CDR1 is LGHDT and CDR2 is YNNKEL (reference sequence). This CDR3 contains 16 residues. CDR3 nucleotide sequence: TGTGCCAGCAGCTCTTGGACAGTAGGGAACACCGGGGAGCTGTTTTTT. This gives the protein CASSSWTVGNTGELFF.

The V gene is TRBV18, the J gene TRBJ1-1; 9 positions match TRBD1. CDR1 KGHSH and CDR2 LQKENI come from the germline V gene. Germline trimming cut 1 base from V and 3 bases from J; bases unmatched to any gene: 3. This CDR3 is built from 15 residues. The CDR3 reads CASSPRTGADTEAFF. CDR3 nucleotide sequence: TGTGCCAGCTCACCACGGACAGGGGCGGACACTGAAGCTTTCTTT.

The chain is built from TRBV10-3 and TRBJ1-1; D is undetermined. The CDR3 covers 14 residues. Germline CDR1 is ENHRY and CDR2 is SYGVKD. V was trimmed by 10 bases and J by 4 bases, leaving 19 bases between them. In DNA form, the CDR3 reads TGTGCCAGCTCACCACGCGCCAGTTCCACTGAAGCTTTCTTT. Protein product: CASSPRASSTEAFF.

This rearrangement joins TRBV14 to TRBJ1-1; D remains ambiguous. Germline V lookup: CDR1 SGHDN, CDR2 FVKESK. The CDR3 covers 14 residues. Trimming stripped 4 bases from V and 4 bases from J, with 13 bases between. In nucleotides, the CDR3 is TGTGCCAGCAGCCCCCTCGGGTTGGGCACTGAAGCTTTCTTT. This sequence encodes CASSPLGLGTEAFF.

With respect to this clonotype: With a much larger clone just one base away, this may be a read error. The rearrangement joins TRBV24-1 to TRBJ2-7; D remains ambiguous. The V gene lost 11 bases and the J gene lost 0 bases, with 10 bases spanning the gap. The CDR3 is 12 residues long. Per germline, CDR1 KGHDR and CDR2 SFDVKD. The chain's CDR3 is CASRLHSYEQYF. CDR3 bases: TGTGCCAGCAGATTACACTCCTACGAGCAGTACTTC.

This clonotype occurred many times. The chain links TRBV7-8 to TRBJ2-5; TRBD2 might be the D (6 bases). Trimming pared 4 bases from V and 0 bases from J, leaving 21 bases between. This CDR3 comprises 18 residues. Germline values: CDR1 SGHVS, CDR2 FQNEAQ. CDR3 nucleotide sequence: TGTGCCAGCAGCTCCCCGCGACGCCGGGACTGGGACCAAGAGACCCAGTACTTC. Protein: CASSSPRRRDWDQETQYF.

This sequence joins TRBV6-1 and TRBJ2-5, with D possibly being TRBD1 (6 bases). This CDR3 is 13 amino acids long. V shed 5 bases and J shed 5 bases, with 12 bases lying between them. Germline V gene data show CDR1 as MNHNS and CDR2 as SASEGT. This chain's CDR3 is CASSKRQGETQYF. Written as DNA, the CDR3 is TGTGCCAGCAGTAAACGGCAGGGGGAGACCCAGTACTTC.

This clonotype was observed a handful of times. The chain uses TRBV12-3 or TRBV12-4 and TRBJ1-4; D gene unclear. The CDR3 length is 14 residues. Deletions cut 3 bases from V and 5 bases from J, with 10 bases between. The CDR3 sequence: CASSLSGRNEKLFF. As DNA, the CDR3 is TGTGCCAGCAGTTTGTCGGGGAGGAATGAAAAACTGTTTTTT.

V and J are TRBV10-3 and TRBJ1-5, with 9 bases that match TRBD1. With V trimmed by 7 bases and J by 3 bases, 7 bases remained unmatched. CDR3 length equals 15 residues. The germline V gene has CDR1 ENHRY and CDR2 SYGVKD. This CDR3 is CAINPGQGHNQPQHF. In nucleotides, the CDR3 is TGTGCCATCAACCCCGGACAGGGGCACAATCAGCCCCAGCATTTT.

CDR3 protein: CSVKGVGSQPQHF. As DNA, the CDR3 is TGCAGCGTTAAGGGAGTCGGGAGTCAGCCCCAGCATTTT. This rearrangement joins TRBV29-1 to TRBJ1-5; no reliable D call. V gave up 5 bases and J gave up 6 bases, with 14 bases separating them. Looked up from germline, CDR1 is SQVTM and CDR2 is ANQGSEA. The CDR3 runs 13 residues. The full variable domain, with the rest looked up from reference TRBV29-1 and TRBJ1-5, is SAVISQKPSRDICQRGTSLTIQCQVDSQVTMMFWYRQQPGQSLTLIATANQGSEATYESGFVIDKFPISRPNLTFSTLTVSNMSPEDSSIYLCSVKGVGSQPQHFGDGTRLSIL.

The chain employs TRBV9 and TRBJ1-6; D might be TRBD1 (6 bases). The CDR3 runs to 15 residues. V was shortened by 5 bases and J by 5 bases, with 14 bases between the two germline ends. From germline, CDR1 is SGDLS and CDR2 YYNGEE. The CDR3 DNA is TGTGCCAGCAGACAAGCAGGGGCCAATAATTCACCCCTCCACTTT. Encoded protein: CASRQAGANNSPLHF.

This clonotype was found a few times. V is TRBV9 and J is TRBJ1-3; D is unclear. This CDR3 contains 16 residues. V dropped 1 base and J dropped 0 bases, with 11 bases sitting between them. Germline values: CDR1 SGDLS, CDR2 YYNGEE. CDR3 DNA: TGTGCCAGCAGCGTAAGATCGACCGGCTCTGGAAACACCATATATTTT. As protein: CASSVRSTGSGNTIYF.

V is TRBV2 and J is TRBJ1-5; 7 nucleotides line up with TRBD1. J lost 9 bases, V lost 6 bases, and 11 bases had no gene match. From germline, CDR1 is SNHLY and CDR2 FYNNEI. The CDR3 spans 14 residues. The CDR3 DNA reads as TGTGCCAGCAGACCCGACAGGGAGCAAGGGCCCCAGCATTTT. Translation: CASRPDREQGPQHF.

The chain joins TRBV5-1 to TRBJ1-1; D ambiguous. V dropped 0 bases and J dropped 3 bases, with 9 bases sitting between them. Germline CDR1 is SGHRS and CDR2 is YFSETQ. The CDR3 runs to 14 residues. The CDR3 loop is CASSLGGRDTEAFF. The CDR3 nucleotides read TGCGCCAGCAGCTTGGGAGGTCGGGACACTGAAGCTTTCTTT.

In regard to this clonotype: Its ends do not fully match the called genes, so a read error is possible. V gene TRBV29-1 combines with J gene TRBJ1-1; D is undetermined. The CDR3 is 13 amino acids. Germline V gene data show CDR1 as SQVTM and CDR2 as ANQGSEA. The DNA of the CDR3 is TGTGCCTGGAGGCGGACTTCGAACACTGAAGCTTTCTTT. It codes for CAWRRTSNTEAFF.

Ten or more counts support this clonotype. This sequence joins TRBV24-1 and TRBJ1-2, with D perhaps matching TRBD1 (6 bases). In germline, CDR1 is KGHDR, CDR2 SFDVKD. CDR3 length: 15 residues. Trimming took 2 bases from V and 0 from J, leaving 9 bases between them. DNA of the CDR3: TGTGCCACCAGTGATTCAGGGGCGGCTAACTATGGCTACACCTTC. Protein sequence: CATSDSGAANYGYTF.

CDR3 coding DNA: TGTGCCAGCAGCCAATTCAGCTCTGGAAACACCATATATTTT. It is translated as CASSQFSSGNTIYF. The rearrangement uses TRBV19 and TRBJ1-3; D gene ambiguous. The germline gives CDR1 LNHDA, CDR2 SQIVND (reference sequence). V gave up 9 bases and J gave up 0 bases, with 12 bases separating them. This CDR3 has 14 amino acids.

This rearrangement joins TRBV20-1 to TRBJ2-5, with 10 positions matching TRBD1. Germline values: CDR1 DFQATT, CDR2 SNEGSKA (reference sequence). The trim removed 3 bases at V and 5 bases at J, leaving 3 bases unmatched. This CDR3 has 13 amino acids. The CDR3 region has the DNA TGCAGTGCTAGTTGGGGACAGGGGGAGACCCAGTACTTC. Amino acids: CSASWGQGETQYF.

The chain is built from TRBV28 and TRBJ1-6; no reliable D call. The V and J ends lost 5 bases and 10 bases respectively, with 15 bases between them. Germline V gene lookup returns CDR1 MDHEN and CDR2 SYDVKM. There are 14 residues in the CDR3. This CDR3 is CASSPSVLGSPLHF. Here the CDR3 DNA reads TGTGCCAGCAGTCCCTCGGTGTTAGGGTCACCCCTCCACTTT.

The chain combines TRBV2 with TRBJ1-1, with D possibly being TRBD1 (5 bases). V was pared by 1 base and J by 3 bases, with 9 bases between. CDR1 is SNHLY, CDR2 FYNNEI, per germline. The CDR3 has 14 amino acids. The CDR3 nucleotides are TGTGCCAGCAGTGAAGGGTGGGGGGACACTGAAGCTTTCTTT. Amino acids: CASSEGWGDTEAFF.

The rearrangement uses TRBV29-1 and TRBJ1-1; D not resolved. The length of the CDR3 is 10 residues. V lost 3 bases and J lost 4, with 3 bases in between. Germline V CDR1 and CDR2: SQVTM, ANQGSEA. CDR3 loop: CSVDFTEAFF. The CDR3 coding sequence is TGCAGCGTTGACTTCACTGAAGCTTTCTTT.

A note on this clonotype: The CDR3 carries no conserved terminal phenylalanine or tryptophan, so it likely arises from a read error. V and J are TRBV5-1 and TRBJ1-5; D remains ambiguous. Germline V lookup: CDR1 SGHRS, CDR2 YFSETQ. The CDR3 length is 16 residues. The DNA of the CDR3 is TGTGCCAGCAGCTTAGGTGGGCCAGTGAGCAATCAGCCCCAGCATCTT. Its translation is CASSLGGPVSNQPQHL.

This clonotype was seen only a few times. The chain joins TRBV2 to TRBJ2-3; TRBD1 matches 11 bases. Germline loops: CDR1 SNHLY, CDR2 FYNNEI. This CDR3 has 16 residues. J gave up 4 bases and V 1 base, and 4 bases lay outside the gene matches. The CDR3, as DNA: TGTGCCAGCAGTGAAGAACGGACAGGGGGCGCAGATACGCAGTATTTT. Translation: CASSEERTGGADTQYF.

In the case of this clonotype: A much larger clonotype is one base distant, so this may be a read error. The final CDR3 position lacks the conserved phenylalanine or tryptophan, pointing to a likely read error. V usage is TRBV29-1 and J usage is TRBJ1-1; no firm D call. The length of the CDR3 is 13 residues. Germline lookup yields CDR1 SQVTM and CDR2 ANQGSEA. Trimming shortened V by 3 bases and J by 6 bases, and 14 bases separated the two germline ends. The CDR3 bases are TGCAGCGTTGATCCGGGCAGTTGGGCTGAAGCTTTCCTT. As protein: CSVDPGSWAEAFL.

V usage is TRBV11-2 and J usage is TRBJ1-2; 9 nucleotides agree with TRBD1. Germline-derived CDR1 and CDR2 are SGHAT and FQNNGV. The CDR3 has 14 residues. V dropped 6 bases and J dropped 5; count of bases not matched to a gene: 7. The CDR3 nucleotides are TGTGCCAGCAGTCCCACTGGGACAGGGTATGGCTACACCTTC. It specifies CASSPTGTGYGYTF.

To note about this clonotype: This may arise from a read error, as a much more abundant clone is one base away. The J gene is TRBJ1-4, the V gene TRBV7-9; D is undetermined. The CDR3 contains 14 residues. In germline, CDR1 is SEHNR, CDR2 FQNEAQ (reference sequence). The germline V and J ends were trimmed by 5 bases and 5 bases, with 12 bases remaining between them. CDR3 nucleotides: TGTGCCAGCAGCCCAGCTTCCCGAAATGAAAAACTGTTTTTT. Protein sequence: CASSPASRNEKLFF.

The gene calls are TRBV19 and TRBJ1-2; weak D call: TRBD1 (5 bases). Germline loops: CDR1 LNHDA, CDR2 SQIVND (reference sequence). The CDR3 contains 15 residues. V lost 2 bases, J lost 6 bases, and 16 bases lay in between. As DNA, the CDR3 is TGTGCCAGTAGTATATCGGCAGGGCGCGAGAATGGCTACACCTTC. Protein sequence: CASSISAGRENGYTF.

There are many counts of this clonotype. The chain joins TRBV29-1 to TRBJ1-2; D remains ambiguous. This CDR3 comprises 11 residues. V lost 4 bases, J lost 3 bases, and 6 bases lay in between. CDR1 is SQVTM and CDR2 is ANQGSEA in the germline V gene. CDR3: CSVAGDYGYTF. The DNA for the CDR3 is TGCAGCGTTGCCGGGGACTATGGCTACACCTTC. The complete variable domain, with remaining parts taken from reference TRBV29-1 and TRBJ1-2, reads SAVISQKPSRDICQRGTSLTIQCQVDSQVTMMFWYRQQPGQSLTLIATANQGSEATYESGFVIDKFPISRPNLTFSTLTVSNMSPEDSSIYLCSVAGDYGYTFGSGTRLTVV.